This T cell receptor beta chain was identified during a study of CD8+CD57+ T cells in acquired aplastic anemia. CDR3 and TCR beta VDJ profiling relied on genomic DNA as the template. Via MiXCR, TCRdb re-called the reads, giving one row per CDR3 protein. Counted here are under 150,000 distinct CDR3 sequences, about 43% occurring once; the ten biggest clones make up around 2.5%. Before being chosen for sequencing, patients had shown CD8+CD57+ cell expansion by flow cytometry. No therapy had been given to the patients at the time of blood sampling. This clonotype has only one observation. Germline CDR1 is KGHDR and CDR2 is SFDVKD. J was trimmed by 5 bases and V by 4 bases; bases with no gene match: 4. There are 15 residues in the CDR3.

The sequence derives from a human donor with aplastic anemia. The rearrangement joins TRBV24-1 to TRBJ2-1, with 10 bases lining up with TRBD2. The sample was sorted CD4+, CD8+, or CD8+CD57+ T cells (not recorded which) from PBMCs. The CDR3 region is CATSDHLAGDNEQFF. In DNA form, the CDR3 reads TGTGCCACCAGTGACCACCTAGCGGGGGACAATGAGCAGTTCTTC.